One sample yielded the 18 T cell receptor beta chains listed below, sequenced in a study of T cell changes during pregnancy in multiple sclerosis. TCRdb's table, derived via immunoSEQ multiplex PCR, lists solely in-frame clones and lacks some. Of about 76,000 clones listed, roughly nine tenths are singletons. The sample here was peripheral blood, taken in the first trimester of pregnancy. These receptors originate from a female donor in good health, enrolled as a control in a pregnancy study.

The chain links TRBV18 to TRBJ2-1; 7 positions agree with TRBD2. The CDR3 runs to 15 residues. After removal of 3 bases from V and 5 bases from J, the junction contained 7 bases not matched to a gene. Germline V gene sequence: CDR1 KGHSH, CDR2 LQKENI. This chain's CDR3 is CASSPPGLADNEQFF. The CDR3 bases are TGTGCCAGCTCACCCCCAGGGCTAGCGGACAATGAGCAGTTCTTC.

The count of this clone is one. The chain links TRBV19 to TRBJ1-2, with TRBD1 identical over 7 bases. V trimming: 4 bases; J trimming: 10 bases; junction bases outside the gene matches: 12. This CDR3 contains 14 residues. Germline CDR1 is LNHDA and CDR2 is SQIVND (reference sequence). The CDR3 region has the DNA TGTGCCAGTAGTACCGTAGGGGGCGGATCCTCCTACACCTTC. Its protein product is CASSTVGGGSSYTF.

The V call is TRBV7-9, the J call TRBJ2-1; 10 bases align to TRBD2. The ends lost 5 bases at V and 3 bases at J; junction bases unmatched: 7. Germline CDR1 SEHNR, CDR2 FQNEAQ (reference sequence). CDR3 length equals 16 residues. This chain's CDR3 is CASSPTSGPRYNEQFF. The CDR3 region has the DNA TGTGCCAGCAGCCCGACTAGCGGGCCACGCTACAATGAGCAGTTCTTC.

The V and J genes are TRBV18 and TRBJ2-4, with D maybe TRBD2 (5 bases). Deletions cut 1 base from V and 8 bases from J, with 21 bases between. There are 17 residues in the CDR3. Germline-derived CDR1 and CDR2 are KGHSH and LQKENI. The CDR3 reads CASSPQQLEGTRYIQYF. In DNA, the CDR3 is TGTGCCAGCTCACCACAGCAGCTAGAGGGAACGAGATACATTCAGTACTTC.

V gene TRBV5-4 combines with J gene TRBJ2-1; maybe TRBD2 (5 bases). The germline CDR1 and CDR2 sequences are SGHNT and YYREEE (reference sequence). Trimming shortened V by 0 bases and J by 11 bases, and 15 bases separated the two germline ends. The CDR3 consists of 14 residues. CDR3: CASSLDASLDKQFF. The CDR3 nucleotides are TGTGCCAGCAGCTTGGATGCTAGCCTAGATAAGCAGTTCTTC.

This rearrangement joins TRBV9 to TRBJ2-5; 7 nucleotides align to TRBD1. In germline, CDR1 is SGDLS, CDR2 YYNGEE. The CDR3 contains 15 residues. The V and J ends lost 4 bases and 1 base, in that order; junction bases with no gene match: 7. CDR3 protein: CASSLRDRVQETQYF. The CDR3 coding sequence is TGTGCCAGCAGCCTCCGGGACAGAGTCCAAGAGACCCAGTACTTC.

V usage is TRBV11-1 and J usage is TRBJ2-7; 7 bases align to TRBD1. This CDR3 is built from 15 residues. Per the germline V gene, CDR1 is SGHAT and CDR2 is FQDESV (reference sequence). Trimming took 5 bases from V and 0 from J; bases not matched to a gene: 7. The CDR3 nucleotides read TGTGCCAGCAGCGTCAACCGGGACAGCTCCTACGAGCAGTACTTC. Its protein product is CASSVNRDSSYEQYF.

The V gene is TRBV5-1, the J gene TRBJ2-1; D unresolved. The CDR3 extends over 15 amino acids. V gave up 6 bases and J gave up 5 bases, with 18 bases separating them. Germline CDR1 reads SGHRS; CDR2 reads YFSETQ. CDR3 amino acids: CASTPDGRSNNEQFF. As DNA, the CDR3 is TGCGCCAGCACCCCCGATGGCAGGTCCAACAATGAGCAGTTCTTC.

This sequence joins TRBV5-4 and TRBJ2-5; TRBD2 aligns across 11 bases. The germline gives CDR1 SGHNT, CDR2 YYREEE (reference sequence). V trimming: 0 bases; J trimming: 5 bases; junction bases outside the gene matches: 6. CDR3 length: 16 residues. The chain's CDR3 is CASSLVVAGGRETQYF. The CDR3 coding sequence is TGTGCCAGCAGCTTGGTAGTAGCGGGAGGGCGGGAGACCCAGTACTTC.

The CDR3 region is CASSLGSASSGEQYF. In DNA, the CDR3 is TGTGCCAGCAGCTTGGGTAGTGCGAGTTCGGGAGAGCAGTACTTC. The chain carries TRBV5-6 and TRBJ2-7, with a possible D match to TRBD2 (5 bases). Trimming removed 0 bases at V and 7 bases at J, with 17 bases between. From germline, CDR1 is SGHDT and CDR2 YYEEEE. The CDR3 has 15 amino acids.

This clone occurred once. The genes are TRBV5-1 and TRBJ2-3; 9 positions agree with TRBD2. Germline V lookup: CDR1 SGHRS, CDR2 YFSETQ. Trimming took 4 bases from V and 0 from J; bases not matched to a gene: 6. The CDR3 has 16 amino acids. The CDR3 sequence is CASSPRTSVSTDTQYF. The DNA for the CDR3 is TGCGCCAGCAGCCCTCGGACTAGCGTAAGCACAGATACGCAGTATTTT.

The chain employs TRBV7-9 and TRBJ2-1; TRBD1 is a possible D gene (6 bases). Germline CDR1 reads SEHNR; CDR2 reads FQNEAQ (reference sequence). This CDR3 is 13 amino acids long. With 1 base removed from V and 6 bases from J, the gap between germline ends came to 7 bases. The CDR3 sequence: CASSLVGANEQFF. The CDR3 nucleotides are TGTGCCAGCAGCTTAGTGGGGGCCAATGAGCAGTTCTTC.

The chain employs TRBV10-3 and TRBJ2-1; possible D gene TRBD1, 6 bases. Germline V gives CDR1 ENHRY, CDR2 SYGVKD. This CDR3 has 15 amino acids. V lost 2 bases and J 6 bases, leaving 14 bases between the germline ends. The DNA of the CDR3 is TGTGCCATCAGTGAGGGACAGACACCCAGCAATGAGCAGTTCTTC. Its translation is CAISEGQTPSNEQFF.

This sequence joins TRBV4-1 and TRBJ1-2, with D uncertain. Germline V CDR1 and CDR2: MGHRA, YSYEKL. Trimming left V 2 bases short and J 2 bases short, with 15 bases between. There are 16 residues in the CDR3. The CDR3 is CASSQPGSGINYGYTF. CDR3 in DNA: TGCGCCAGCAGCCAACCAGGCTCCGGGATAAACTATGGCTACACCTTC.

The chain is built from TRBV2 and TRBJ2-5, with D unresolved. Trimming took 8 bases from V and 5 from J, leaving 21 bases between them. The length of the CDR3 is 15 residues. Per the germline V gene, CDR1 is SNHLY and CDR2 is FYNNEI. The CDR3 DNA sequence: TGTGCCAGCCAGCTTTTGACGGGTGTTCAGGAGACCCAGTACTTC. It encodes CASQLLTGVQETQYF. Looking up the rest from reference TRBV2 and TRBJ2-5 gives the full variable domain: EPEVTQTPSHQVTQMGQEVILRCVPISNHLYFYWYRQILGQKVEFLVSFYNNEISEKSEIFDDQFSVERPDGSNFTLKIRSTKLEDSAMYFCASQLLTGVQETQYFGPGTRLLVL.

This chain joins TRBV5-1 and TRBJ1-2, with 12 bases lining up with TRBD1. Germline-derived CDR1 and CDR2 are SGHRS and YFSETQ. J gave up 4 bases and V 4 bases, and 8 bases lay outside the gene matches. CDR3 size: 16 residues. CDR3 DNA sequence: TGCGCCAGCAGCCCGGGACAGGGGGCGCGGATCTATGGCTACACCTTC. Translating gives CASSPGQGARIYGYTF.

The V call is TRBV9, the J call TRBJ2-7; maybe TRBD2 (5 bases). Trimming took 2 bases from V and 1 from J, leaving 7 bases between them. This CDR3 has 13 residues. Germline CDR1 is SGDLS and CDR2 is YYNGEE. The CDR3 bases are TGTGCCAGCAGCGTCGGGGATTCCTACGAGCAGTACTTC. Residues: CASSVGDSYEQYF.

The gene calls are TRBV4-1 and TRBJ1-2, with 8 bases aligning to TRBD1. V dropped 5 bases and J dropped 6; count of bases not matched to a gene: 5. This CDR3 region has 13 residues. Looked up from germline, CDR1 is MGHRA and CDR2 is YSYEKL. This chain's CDR3 is CASSDRGSDGYTF. The CDR3 region has the DNA TGCGCCAGCAGCGACAGGGGTTCAGATGGCTACACCTTC.